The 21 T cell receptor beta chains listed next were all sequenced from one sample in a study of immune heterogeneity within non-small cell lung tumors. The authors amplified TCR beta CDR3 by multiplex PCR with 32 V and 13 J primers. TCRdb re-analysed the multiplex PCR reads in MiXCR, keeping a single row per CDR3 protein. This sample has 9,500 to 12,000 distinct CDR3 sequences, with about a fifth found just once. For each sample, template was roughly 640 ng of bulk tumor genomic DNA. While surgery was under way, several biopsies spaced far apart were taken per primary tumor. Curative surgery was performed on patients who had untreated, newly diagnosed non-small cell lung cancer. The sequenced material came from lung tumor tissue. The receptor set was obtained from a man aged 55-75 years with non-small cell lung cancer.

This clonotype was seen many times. The CDR3, as DNA: TGTGCCAGCACTGAGGCAGGGGGCGGCTACACCTTC. It codes for CASTEAGGGYTF. V gene TRBV28 combines with J gene TRBJ1-2; 8 nucleotides match TRBD1. With V trimmed by 7 bases and J by 8 bases, 6 bases remained unmatched. The CDR3 is 12 residues long. CDR1 is MDHEN, CDR2 SYDVKM, per germline.

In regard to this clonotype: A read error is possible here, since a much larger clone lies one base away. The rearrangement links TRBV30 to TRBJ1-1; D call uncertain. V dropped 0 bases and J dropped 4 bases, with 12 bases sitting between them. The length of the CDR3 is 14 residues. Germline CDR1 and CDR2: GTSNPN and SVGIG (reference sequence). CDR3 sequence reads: CAWSVPGLSTEAFF. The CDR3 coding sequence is TGTGCCTGGAGTGTACCGGGGTTATCCACTGAAGCTTTCTTT.

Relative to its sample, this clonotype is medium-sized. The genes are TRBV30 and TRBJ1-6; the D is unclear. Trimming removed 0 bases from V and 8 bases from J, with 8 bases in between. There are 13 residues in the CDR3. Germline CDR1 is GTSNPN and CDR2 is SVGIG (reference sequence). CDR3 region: CAWSVTYDSPLHF. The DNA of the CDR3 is TGTGCCTGGAGTGTAACATACGATTCACCCCTCCACTTT.

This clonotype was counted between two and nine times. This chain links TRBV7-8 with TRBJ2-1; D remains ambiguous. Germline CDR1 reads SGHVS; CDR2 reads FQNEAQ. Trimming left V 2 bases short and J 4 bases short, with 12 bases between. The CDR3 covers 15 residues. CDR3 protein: CASSLTATTYNEQFF. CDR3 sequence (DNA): TGTGCCAGCAGCTTAACCGCTACAACTTACAATGAGCAGTTCTTC.

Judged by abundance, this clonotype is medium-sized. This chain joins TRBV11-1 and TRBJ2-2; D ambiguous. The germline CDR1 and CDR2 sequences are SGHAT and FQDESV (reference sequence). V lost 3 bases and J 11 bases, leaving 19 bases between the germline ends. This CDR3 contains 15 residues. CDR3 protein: CASSFGIMEQPELFF. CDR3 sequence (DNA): TGTGCCAGCAGCTTCGGCATTATGGAACAGCCAGAGCTGTTTTTT.

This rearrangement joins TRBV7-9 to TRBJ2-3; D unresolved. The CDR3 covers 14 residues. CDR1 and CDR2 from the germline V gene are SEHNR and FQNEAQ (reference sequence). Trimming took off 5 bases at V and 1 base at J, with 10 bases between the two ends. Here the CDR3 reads CASSTTIGTDTQYF. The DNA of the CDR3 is TGTGCCAGCAGCACCACGATCGGCACAGATACGCAGTATTTT.

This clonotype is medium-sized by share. The CDR3 DNA is TGTGCCAGCAGTGAGTCGGCTAGCGGGAGGTCAGATACGCAGTATTTT. It is translated as CASSESASGRSDTQYF. The chain uses TRBV2 and TRBJ2-3; 11 bases agree with TRBD2. Germline V CDR1 and CDR2: SNHLY, FYNNEI. The CDR3 is 16 amino acids. The V segment lost 3 bases and the J segment 4 bases; nucleotides outside the gene matches: 6.

The CDR3 loop is CASSRGLAGGPVSFHEQFF. The CDR3 region has the DNA TGTGCCAGCAGCCGGGGACTAGCGGGAGGGCCCGTATCGTTCCATGAGCAGTTCTTC. The rearrangement joins TRBV14 to TRBJ2-1; the match to TRBD2 covers 16 bases. Germline CDR1 SGHDN, CDR2 FVKESK. With V trimmed by 4 bases and J by 8 bases, 14 bases remained unmatched. The CDR3 runs to 19 residues.

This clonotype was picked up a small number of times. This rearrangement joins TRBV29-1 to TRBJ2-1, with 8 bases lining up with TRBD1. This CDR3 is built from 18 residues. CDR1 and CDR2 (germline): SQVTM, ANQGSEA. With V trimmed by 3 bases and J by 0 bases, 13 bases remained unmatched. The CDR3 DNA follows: TGCAGCGTTGAGTGGACAGGGTTGGAGCGGGCCTCCTACAATGAGCAGTTCTTC. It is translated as CSVEWTGLERASYNEQFF.

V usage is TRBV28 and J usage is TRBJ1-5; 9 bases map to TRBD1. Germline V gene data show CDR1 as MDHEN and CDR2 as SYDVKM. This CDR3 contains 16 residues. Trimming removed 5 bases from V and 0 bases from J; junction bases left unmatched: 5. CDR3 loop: CASSPPGQGSNQPQHF. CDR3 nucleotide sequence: TGTGCCAGCAGTCCTCCGGGACAGGGTAGCAATCAGCCCCAGCATTTT.

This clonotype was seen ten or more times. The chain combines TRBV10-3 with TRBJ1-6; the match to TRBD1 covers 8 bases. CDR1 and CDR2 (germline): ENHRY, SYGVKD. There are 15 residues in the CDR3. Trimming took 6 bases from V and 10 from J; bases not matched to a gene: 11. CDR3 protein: CAISKQGGGRSPLHF. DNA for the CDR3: TGTGCCATCAGCAAACAGGGGGGCGGTAGGTCACCCCTCCACTTT.

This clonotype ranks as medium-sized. The CDR3 loop reads CATSVGANYGYTF. CDR3 bases: TGTGCCACCAGTGTAGGGGCTAACTATGGCTACACCTTC. The chain recombines TRBV24-1 with TRBJ1-2; a possible D gene is TRBD1 (5 bases). V lost 5 bases and J lost 0, with 6 bases in between. The CDR3 has 13 amino acids. The V gene's germline CDR1 is KGHDR and CDR2 SFDVKD.

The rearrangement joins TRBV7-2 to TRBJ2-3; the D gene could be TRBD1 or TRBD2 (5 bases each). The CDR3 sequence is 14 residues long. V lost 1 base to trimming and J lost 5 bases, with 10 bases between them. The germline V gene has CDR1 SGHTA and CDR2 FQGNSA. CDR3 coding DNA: TGTGCCAGCAGCTTAGTCGGGGACGGAGATACGCAGTATTTT. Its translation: CASSLVGDGDTQYF.

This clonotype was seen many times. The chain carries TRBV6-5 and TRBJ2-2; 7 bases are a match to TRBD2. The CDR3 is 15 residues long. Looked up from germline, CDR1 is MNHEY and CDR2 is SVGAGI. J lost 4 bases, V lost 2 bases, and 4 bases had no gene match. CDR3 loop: CASSYGPGGTGELFF. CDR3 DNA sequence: TGTGCCAGCAGTTACGGACCGGGAGGCACCGGGGAGCTGTTTTTT.

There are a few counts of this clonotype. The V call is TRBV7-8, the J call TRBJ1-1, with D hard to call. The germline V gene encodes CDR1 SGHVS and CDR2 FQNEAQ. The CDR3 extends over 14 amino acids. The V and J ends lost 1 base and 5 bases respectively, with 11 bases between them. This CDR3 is CASSLGWMGTEAFF. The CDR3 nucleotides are TGTGCCAGCAGCTTAGGGTGGATGGGGACTGAAGCTTTCTTT. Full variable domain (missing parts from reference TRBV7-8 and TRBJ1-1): GAGVSQSPRYKVAKRGQDVALRCDPISGHVSLFWYQQALGQGPEFLTYFQNEAQLDKSGLPSDRFFAERPEGSVSTLKIQRTQQEDSAVYLCASSLGWMGTEAFFGQGTRLTVV.

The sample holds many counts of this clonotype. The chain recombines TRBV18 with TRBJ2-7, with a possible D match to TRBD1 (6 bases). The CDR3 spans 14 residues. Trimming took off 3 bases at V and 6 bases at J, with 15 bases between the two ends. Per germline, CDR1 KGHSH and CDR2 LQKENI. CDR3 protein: CASSPEQGRAEQYF. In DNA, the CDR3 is TGTGCCAGCTCACCGGAACAGGGACGCGCCGAGCAGTACTTC.

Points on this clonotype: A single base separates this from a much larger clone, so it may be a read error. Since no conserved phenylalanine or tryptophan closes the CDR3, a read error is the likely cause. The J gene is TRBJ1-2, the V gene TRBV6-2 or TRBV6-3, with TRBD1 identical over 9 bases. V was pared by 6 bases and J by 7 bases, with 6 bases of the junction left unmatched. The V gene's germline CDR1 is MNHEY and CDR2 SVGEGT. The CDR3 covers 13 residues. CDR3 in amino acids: CASRSGTGSGYTL. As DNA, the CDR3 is TGTGCCAGCAGATCCGGGACAGGGAGTGGCTACACCCTC.

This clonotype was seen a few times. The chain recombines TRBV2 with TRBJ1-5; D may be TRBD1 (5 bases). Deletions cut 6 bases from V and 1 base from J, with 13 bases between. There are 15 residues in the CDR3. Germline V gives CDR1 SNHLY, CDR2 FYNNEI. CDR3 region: CASSLFGGSNQPQHF. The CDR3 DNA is TGTGCCAGCAGCCTTTTTGGGGGGAGCAATCAGCCCCAGCATTTT. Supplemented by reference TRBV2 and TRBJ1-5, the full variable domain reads EPEVTQTPSHQVTQMGQEVILRCVPISNHLYFYWYRQILGQKVEFLVSFYNNEISEKSEIFDDQFSVERPDGSNFTLKIRSTKLEDSAMYFCASSLFGGSNQPQHFGDGTRLSIL.

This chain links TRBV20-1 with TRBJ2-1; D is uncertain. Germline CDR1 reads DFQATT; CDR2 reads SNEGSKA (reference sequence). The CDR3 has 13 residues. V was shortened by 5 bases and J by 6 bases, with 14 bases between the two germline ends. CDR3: CSASTSGPNEQFF. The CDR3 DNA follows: TGCAGTGCTTCCACATCGGGCCCCAATGAGCAGTTCTTC.

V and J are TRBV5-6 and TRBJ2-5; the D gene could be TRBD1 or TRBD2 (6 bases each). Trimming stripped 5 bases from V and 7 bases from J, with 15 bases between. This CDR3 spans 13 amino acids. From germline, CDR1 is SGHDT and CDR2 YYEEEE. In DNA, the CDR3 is TGTGCCAGCAGTCACCCGGGGGCAGGGACCCAGTACTTC. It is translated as CASSHPGAGTQYF.

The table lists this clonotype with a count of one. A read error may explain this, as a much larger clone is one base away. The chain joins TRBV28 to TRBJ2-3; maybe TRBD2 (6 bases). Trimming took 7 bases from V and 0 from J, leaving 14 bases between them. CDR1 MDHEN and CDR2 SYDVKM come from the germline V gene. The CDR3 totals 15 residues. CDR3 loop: CASMAGWASTDTQYF. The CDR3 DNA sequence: TGTGCCAGCATGGCGGGATGGGCTAGCACAGATACGCAGTATTTT. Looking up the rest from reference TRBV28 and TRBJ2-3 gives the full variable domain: DVKVTQSSRYLVKRTGEKVFLECVQDMDHENMFWYRQDPGLGLRLIYFSYDVKMKEKGDIPEGYSVSREKKERFSLILESASTNQTSMYLCASMAGWASTDTQYFGPGTRLTVL.